This TCR beta chain was obtained from a study of early T cells in non-severe SARS-CoV-2 infection. Study details: Sequencing was performed on bulk RNA from unsorted whole blood, leaving chains unpaired. Findings and limits, study-wide: Private and CD4 specificities were missed by VDJdb matching, skewed to anti-spike CD8.

The germline V gene has CDR1 SGHTA and CDR2 FQGNSA. The CDR3 loop spans 17 amino acids. After removal of 5 bases from V and 2 bases from J, the junction contained 11 bases not matched to a gene. Attachment of unique molecular identifiers to individual cDNA molecules was performed. TCRdb reanalysed the 5' RACE reads using MiXCR and keeps one entry per CDR3 protein. The sample holds some 55,000 distinct CDR3 sequences, 12% seen once. This clonotype was seen a handful of times. Its antigen is as yet unknown. The sample in question was whole blood, obtained at baseline. The clonotype comes from an adult who was a healthcare worker with PCR-confirmed SARS-CoV-2 infection or an uninfected control (not recorded which). The chain carries TRBV7-2 and TRBJ2-5, with 10 bases matching TRBD2. The CDR3 here is CASSPIWVAGGQETQYF. Written as DNA, the CDR3 is TGTGCCAGCAGCCCGATTTGGGTAGCGGGAGGACAAGAGACCCAGTACTTC.